The 16 T cell receptor beta chains below were found in one sample sequenced in a study of blood T cell repertoires in COVID-19. The table came from immunoSEQ multiplex PCR; TCRdb's copy has only in-frame clones and leaves some out. The sample carries about 150,000 clones, around 89% recorded once. What was sequenced was peripheral blood. These receptors were taken from a middle-aged man who had recovered from COVID-19.

The chain combines TRBV3-1 (or the pseudogene TRBV3-2) with TRBJ2-5, with D perhaps TRBD2 (5 bases). The CDR3 covers 17 residues. V shed 0 bases and J shed 5 bases, with 19 bases lying between them. Germline CDR1 LGHDT, CDR2 YNNKEL (reference sequence). CDR3: CASSQEGLAIGRETQYF. CDR3 bases: TGTGCCAGCAGCCAAGAAGGCCTAGCAATTGGACGGGAGACCCAGTACTTC.

The CDR3 nucleotides read TGCGCCAGCAGCAAAAGCGGGAGGGCCCCTAACGGGGAGCTGTTTTTT. Translation: CASSKSGRAPNGELFF. This chain links TRBV10-1 with TRBJ2-2; 10 bases are shared with TRBD2. Germline CDR1 and CDR2: WNHNN and SYGVQD (reference sequence). The CDR3 has 16 amino acids. V lost 6 bases to trimming and J lost 7 bases; unmatched junction nucleotides: 11.

The chain uses TRBV9 and TRBJ2-3; 7 bases are shared with TRBD1. Germline trimming cut 4 bases from V and 1 base from J; bases unmatched to any gene: 15. Germline V gene lookup returns CDR1 SGDLS and CDR2 YYNGEE. The length of the CDR3 is 18 residues. In nucleotides, the CDR3 is TGTGCCAGCAGCACACGAGCCTTAACAGGGGACGGCACAGATACGCAGTATTTT. Encoded protein: CASSTRALTGDGTDTQYF.

This chain connects TRBV5-4 to TRBJ1-3; no definite D call. Trimming pared 2 bases from V and 0 bases from J, leaving 9 bases between. This CDR3 has 15 amino acids. CDR1 and CDR2 (germline): SGHNT, YYREEE (reference sequence). CDR3 sequence reads: CASSLPGSSGNTIYF. DNA of the CDR3: TGTGCCAGCAGCTTACCGGGAAGCTCTGGAAACACCATATATTTT.

This chain uses TRBV3-1 (or the pseudogene TRBV3-2) with TRBJ2-7, with 11 bases aligning to TRBD2. The V gene end was trimmed by 0 bases and the J gene end by 1 base; junction bases not matched to a gene: 8. Germline values: CDR1 LGHDT, CDR2 YNNKEL (reference sequence). The CDR3 contains 18 residues. This chain's CDR3 is CASSQDRLAGLRSYEQYF. The CDR3 DNA is TGTGCCAGCAGCCAAGACCGACTAGCGGGACTGAGGTCCTACGAGCAGTACTTC.

This rearrangement joins TRBV19 to TRBJ2-7, with D possibly TRBD2 on 7 matching bases. Germline V gene sequence: CDR1 LNHDA, CDR2 SQIVND (reference sequence). V gave up 4 bases and J gave up 4 bases, with 20 bases separating them. The CDR3 spans 16 residues. The CDR3 is CASSKSGGYGPYEQYF. The CDR3, as DNA: TGTGCCAGTAGTAAGTCGGGGGGCTATGGCCCATACGAGCAGTACTTC.

This rearrangement joins TRBV29-1 to TRBJ2-1; TRBD2 matches at 7 bases. CDR3 size: 11 residues. Per germline, CDR1 SQVTM and CDR2 ANQGSEA. The V segment lost 4 bases and the J segment 7 bases; nucleotides outside the gene matches: 1. CDR3 sequence (DNA): TGCAGCGTTGCCGGGGGGAATGAGCAGTTCTTC. As protein: CSVAGGNEQFF.

The CDR3 loop reads CASSQDRGTGGNEQFF. The CDR3 bases are TGCGCCAGCAGCCAAGATCGCGGGACAGGGGGGAATGAGCAGTTCTTC. The chain couples TRBV4-1 to TRBJ2-1; 11 nucleotides agree with TRBD1. The V segment lost 0 bases and the J segment 7 bases; nucleotides outside the gene matches: 5. The germline V gene encodes CDR1 MGHRA and CDR2 YSYEKL. This CDR3 is built from 16 residues.

The chain is built from TRBV7-9 and TRBJ2-1; TRBD1 matches at 11 bases. V lost 1 base and J lost 9; bases outside the gene matches: 8. This CDR3 region has 16 residues. The germline V gene has CDR1 SEHNR and CDR2 FQNEAQ (reference sequence). The chain's CDR3 is CASSLVGTGGTGEQFF. The CDR3 coding sequence is TGTGCCAGCAGCTTAGTGGGGACAGGGGGGACGGGTGAGCAGTTCTTC. Based on the CDR3 plus reference TRBV7-9 and TRBJ2-1, the full variable domain is DTGVSQNPRHKITKRGQNVTFRCDPISEHNRLYWYRQTLGQGPEFLTYFQNEAQLEKSRLLSDRFSAERPKGSFSTLEIQRTEQGDSAMYLCASSLVGTGGTGEQFFGPGTRLTVL.

The chain carries TRBV19 and TRBJ2-3, with TRBD2 identical over 10 bases. The CDR3 length is 14 residues. Germline V gene data show CDR1 as LNHDA and CDR2 as SQIVND (reference sequence). Losses at the gene ends were 9 bases for V and 1 base for J; bases not matched to a gene: 4. DNA of the CDR3: TGTGCCAGCCAAGGACTAGCGGGCACAGATACGCAGTATTTT. It codes for CASQGLAGTDTQYF.

This chain joins TRBV7-2 and TRBJ2-2; D uncertain. The V gene lost 5 bases and the J gene lost 4 bases, with 8 bases spanning the gap. Germline CDR1 and CDR2: SGHTA and FQGNSA. The CDR3 totals 13 residues. Here the CDR3 reads CASSRGVTGELFF. The CDR3 nucleotides read TGTGCCAGCAGCCGTGGAGTCACCGGGGAGCTGTTTTTT.

The rearrangement uses TRBV7-9 and TRBJ2-7; 10 nucleotides agree with TRBD2. V dropped 4 bases and J dropped 3; count of bases not matched to a gene: 3. Germline V gives CDR1 SEHNR, CDR2 FQNEAQ (reference sequence). The CDR3 covers 14 residues. The DNA for the CDR3 is TGTGCCAGCAGCTCAAGCGGGGGGGACTACGAGCAGTACTTC. Amino acid sequence: CASSSSGGDYEQYF.

This clone has more than one count but fewer than ten. V usage is TRBV10-3 and J usage is TRBJ2-7; D perhaps matches TRBD1 (5 bases). This CDR3 spans 12 amino acids. V lost 6 bases to trimming and J lost 1 base, with 7 bases between them. CDR1 is ENHRY, CDR2 SYGVKD, per germline. CDR3 sequence: CAISPGSYEQYF. Written as DNA, the CDR3 is TGTGCCATCAGCCCAGGGTCCTACGAGCAGTACTTC.

The CDR3 nucleotides read TGTGCCAGCAGCCTCGGCAGGAACTCCTACGAGCAGTACTTC. Protein product: CASSLGRNSYEQYF. The chain links TRBV7-2 to TRBJ2-7, with no clear D. V lost 5 bases, J lost 0 bases, and 11 bases lay in between. The V gene's germline CDR1 is SGHTA and CDR2 FQGNSA. The CDR3 is 14 amino acids.

The rearrangement uses TRBV12-3 or TRBV12-4 and TRBJ1-2; 7 nucleotides agree with TRBD1. This CDR3 has 13 residues. V shed 5 bases, J shed 4 bases, and the junction held 4 bases outside the gene matches. The CDR3 is CASSPDRVYGYTF. CDR3 in DNA: TGTGCCAGCAGTCCCGACAGGGTCTATGGCTACACCTTC.

The J gene is TRBJ2-1, the V gene TRBV19, with a possible D match to TRBD2 (6 bases). Germline V CDR1 and CDR2: LNHDA, SQIVND (reference sequence). The CDR3 loop spans 15 amino acids. V was cut by 0 bases and J by 4 bases, with 10 bases left in between. CDR3 residues: CASSIEPGTYNEQFF. The CDR3 DNA reads as TGTGCCAGTAGTATAGAGCCGGGGACTTACAATGAGCAGTTCTTC.